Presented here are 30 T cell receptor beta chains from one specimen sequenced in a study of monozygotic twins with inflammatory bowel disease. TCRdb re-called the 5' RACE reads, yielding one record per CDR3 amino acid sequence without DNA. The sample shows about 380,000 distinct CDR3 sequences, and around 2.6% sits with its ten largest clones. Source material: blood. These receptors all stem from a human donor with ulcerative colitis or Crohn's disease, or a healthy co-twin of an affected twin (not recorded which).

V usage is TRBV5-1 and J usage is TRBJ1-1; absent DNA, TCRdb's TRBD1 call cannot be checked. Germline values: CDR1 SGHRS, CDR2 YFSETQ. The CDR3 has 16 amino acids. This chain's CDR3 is CASSSSSGLLNTEAFF.

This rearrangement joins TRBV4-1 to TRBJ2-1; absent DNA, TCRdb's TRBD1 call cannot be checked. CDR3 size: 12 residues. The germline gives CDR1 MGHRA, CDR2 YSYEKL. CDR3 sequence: CASSQGGGEQFF.

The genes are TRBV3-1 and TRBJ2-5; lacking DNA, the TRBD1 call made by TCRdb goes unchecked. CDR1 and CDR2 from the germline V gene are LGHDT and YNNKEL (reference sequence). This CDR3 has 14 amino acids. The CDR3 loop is CASSQDWGEETQYF.

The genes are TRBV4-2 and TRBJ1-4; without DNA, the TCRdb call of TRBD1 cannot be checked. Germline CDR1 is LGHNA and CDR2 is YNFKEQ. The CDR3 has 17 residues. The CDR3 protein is CASSQDQAGTGNEKLFF.

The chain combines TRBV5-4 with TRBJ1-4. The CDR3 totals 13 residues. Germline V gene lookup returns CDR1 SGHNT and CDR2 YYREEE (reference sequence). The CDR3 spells CASSFGLGEKLFF.

This CDR3 reads CASSYLDRETYEQYF. This chain uses TRBV6-2 or TRBV6-3 with TRBJ2-7; the TCRdb D gene call, TRBD1, has no DNA to confirm it. Germline V gene data show CDR1 as MNHEY and CDR2 as SVGEGT. CDR3 size: 15 residues.

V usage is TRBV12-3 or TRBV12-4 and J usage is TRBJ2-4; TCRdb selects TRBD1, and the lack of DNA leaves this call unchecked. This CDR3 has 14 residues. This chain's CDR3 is CASKGGRPADIQYF.

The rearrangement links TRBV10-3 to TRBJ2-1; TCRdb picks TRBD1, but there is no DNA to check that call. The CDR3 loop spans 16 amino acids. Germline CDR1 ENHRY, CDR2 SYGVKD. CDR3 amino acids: CAISEKPGQGFGEQFF.

The CDR3 region is CASSPGVVGTGELFF. The chain carries TRBV5-1 and TRBJ2-2; TCRdb calls TRBD1, which cannot be checked without DNA. Germline loops: CDR1 SGHRS, CDR2 YFSETQ. There are 15 residues in the CDR3.

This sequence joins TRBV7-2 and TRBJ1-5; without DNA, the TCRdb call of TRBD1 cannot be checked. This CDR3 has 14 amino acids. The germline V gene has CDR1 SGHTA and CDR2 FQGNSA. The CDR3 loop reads CASRDGGPNQPQHF.

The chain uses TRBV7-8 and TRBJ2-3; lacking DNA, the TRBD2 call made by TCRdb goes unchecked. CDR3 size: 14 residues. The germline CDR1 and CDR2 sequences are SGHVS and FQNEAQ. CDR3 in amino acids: CASSLLSGRDTQYF.

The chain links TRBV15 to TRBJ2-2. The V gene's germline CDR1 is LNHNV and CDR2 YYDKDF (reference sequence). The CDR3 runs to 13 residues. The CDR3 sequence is CATSSVRTGELFF.

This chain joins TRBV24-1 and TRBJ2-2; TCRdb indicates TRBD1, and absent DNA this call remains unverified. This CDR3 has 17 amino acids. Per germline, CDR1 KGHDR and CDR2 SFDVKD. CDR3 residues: CATSDLPGTENTGELFF.

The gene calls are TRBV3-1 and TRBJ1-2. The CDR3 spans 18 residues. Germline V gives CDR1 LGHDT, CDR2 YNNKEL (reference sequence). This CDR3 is CASSQLFPAVLVNYGYTF.

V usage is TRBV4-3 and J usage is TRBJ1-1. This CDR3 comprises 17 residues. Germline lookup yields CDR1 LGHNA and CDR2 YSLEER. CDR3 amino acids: CASSQEGPQGLPYEAFF.

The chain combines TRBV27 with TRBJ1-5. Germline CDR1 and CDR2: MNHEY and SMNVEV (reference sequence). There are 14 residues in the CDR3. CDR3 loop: CASSLRAVNQPQHF.

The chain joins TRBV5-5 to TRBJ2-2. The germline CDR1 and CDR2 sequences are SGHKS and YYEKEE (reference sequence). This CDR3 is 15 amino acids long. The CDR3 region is CASSSASFDTGELFF.

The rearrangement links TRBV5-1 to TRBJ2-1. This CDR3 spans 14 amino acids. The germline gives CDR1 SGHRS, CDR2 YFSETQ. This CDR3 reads CASSPAGLYNEQFF. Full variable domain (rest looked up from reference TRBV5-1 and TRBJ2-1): KAGVTQTPRYLIKTRGQQVTLSCSPISGHRSVSWYQQTPGQGLQFLFEYFSETQRNKGNFPGRFSGRQFSNSRSEMNVSTLELGDSALYLCASSPAGLYNEQFFGPGTRLTVL.

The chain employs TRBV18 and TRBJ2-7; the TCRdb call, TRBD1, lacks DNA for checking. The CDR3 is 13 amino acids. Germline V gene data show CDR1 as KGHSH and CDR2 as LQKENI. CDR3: CASSPGGPDEQYF.

CDR3 loop: CSAREAGGMNTEAFF. The chain employs TRBV20-1 and TRBJ1-1; TCRdb picks TRBD1, but there is no DNA to check that call. Germline loops: CDR1 DFQATT, CDR2 SNEGSKA (reference sequence). CDR3 length: 15 amino acids.

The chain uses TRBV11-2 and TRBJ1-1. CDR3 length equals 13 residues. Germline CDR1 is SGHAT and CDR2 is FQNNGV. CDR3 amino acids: CASSKAGGTEAFF.

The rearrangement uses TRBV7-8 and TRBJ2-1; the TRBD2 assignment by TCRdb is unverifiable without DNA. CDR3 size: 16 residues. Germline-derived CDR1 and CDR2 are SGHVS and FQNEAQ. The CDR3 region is CASSLASGGLNNEQFF.

The CDR3 is CASSQEHRGPDTGELFF. The chain recombines TRBV4-2 with TRBJ2-2; absent DNA, TCRdb's TRBD1 call cannot be checked. The CDR3 runs 17 residues. Germline values: CDR1 LGHNA, CDR2 YNFKEQ.

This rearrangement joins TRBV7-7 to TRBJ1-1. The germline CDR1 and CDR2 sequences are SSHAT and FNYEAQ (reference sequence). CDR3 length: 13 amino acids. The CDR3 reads CASSVDTNTEAFF.

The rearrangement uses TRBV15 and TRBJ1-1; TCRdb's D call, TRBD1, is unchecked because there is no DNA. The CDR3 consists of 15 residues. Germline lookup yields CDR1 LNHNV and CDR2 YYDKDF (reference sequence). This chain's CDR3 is CATSRAGTGYDEAFF.

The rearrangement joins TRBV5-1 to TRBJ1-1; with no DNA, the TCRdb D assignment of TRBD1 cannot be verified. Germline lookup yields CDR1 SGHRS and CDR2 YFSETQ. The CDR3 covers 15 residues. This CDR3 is CASSLSGQGGTEAFF.

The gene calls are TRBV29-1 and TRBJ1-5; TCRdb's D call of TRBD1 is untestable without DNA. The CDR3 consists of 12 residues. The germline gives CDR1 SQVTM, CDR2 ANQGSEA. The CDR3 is CSVVEGEQPQHF.

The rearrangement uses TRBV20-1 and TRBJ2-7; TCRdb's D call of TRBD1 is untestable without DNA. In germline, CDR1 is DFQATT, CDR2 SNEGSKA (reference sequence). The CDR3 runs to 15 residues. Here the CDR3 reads CSARDTGRLNYEQYF.

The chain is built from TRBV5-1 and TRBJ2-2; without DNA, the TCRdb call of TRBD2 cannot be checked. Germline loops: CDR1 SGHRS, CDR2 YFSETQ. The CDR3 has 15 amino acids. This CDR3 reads CASSSDRGDTGELFF.

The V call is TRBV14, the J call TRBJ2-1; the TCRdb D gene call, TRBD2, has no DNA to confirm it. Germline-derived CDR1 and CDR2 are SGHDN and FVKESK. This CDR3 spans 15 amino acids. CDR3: CASSQARGLAAQQFF.